Listed below are T cell receptor beta chains from one sample, sequenced in a study of early T cells in non-severe SARS-CoV-2 infection. TCRdb reprocessed the 5' RACE reads via MiXCR and lists one record per CDR3 protein. The sample has 75,000 to 100,000 distinct CDR3 sequences, 11% to 15% seen once. Source material: whole blood. The origin of the receptors is an adult who was a healthcare worker with PCR-confirmed SARS-CoV-2 infection or an uninfected control (not recorded which). Each CDR3 is given with its conserved first and last residue. D genes are given only for firm matches. A clone size is listed for some rows: how often the clone was seen (once, few, many), or a class if it is expanded.

V gene: TRBV4-2
clone size: many
J gene: TRBJ1-1
D gene: TRBD1
CDR3 DNA: TGTGCCAGCAGCCAAGACCCCGGGACAGGCCCCACTAAGGGCACTGAAGCTTTCTTT
CDR3 protein: CASSQDPGTGPTKGTEAFF

V gene: TRBV28
clone size: few
J gene: TRBJ1-1
D gene: -
CDR3 DNA: TGTGCCAGCAGTTTGGGGGGTTTCTTT
CDR3 protein: CASSLGGFF

V gene: TRBV9
clone size: many
J gene: TRBJ2-3
D gene: -
CDR3 DNA: TGTGCCAGCAGCGTAGCCCCGGACACAGATACGCAGTATTTT
CDR3 protein: CASSVAPDTDTQYF

V gene: TRBV7-2
clone size: -
J gene: TRBJ1-2
D gene: -
CDR3 DNA: TGTGCCAGCAGCTATAGGGAGGGCGGCTACACCTTC
CDR3 protein: CASSYREGGYTF

V gene: TRBV20-1
clone size: -
J gene: TRBJ1-6
D gene: -
CDR3 DNA: TGCAGTGCTACCGGGGGCGAGGGTTCACCCCTCCACTTT
CDR3 protein: CSATGGEGSPLHF

V gene: TRBV9
clone size: -
J gene: TRBJ2-2
D gene: -
CDR3 DNA: TGTGCCAGCAGCGTAGGAGCAGGGGATGGCGGGGAGCTGTTTTTT
CDR3 protein: CASSVGAGDGGELFF

V gene: TRBV2
clone size: -
J gene: TRBJ2-1
D gene: TRBD2
CDR3 DNA: TGTGCCAGCAGTCTAGCGGGGCTGATAGATGAGCAGTTCTTC
CDR3 protein: CASSLAGLIDEQFF

V gene: TRBV11-2
clone size: -
J gene: TRBJ1-3
D gene: -
CDR3 DNA: TGTGCCAGCAGCCGGACCCGGGCCTCTGGAAACACCATATATTTT
CDR3 protein: CASSRTRASGNTIYF

V gene: TRBV6-5
clone size: few
J gene: TRBJ2-1
D gene: -
CDR3 DNA: TGTGCCAGCAGTTACACCCCCGTGGGGGGGGCTTACAATGAGCAGTTCTTC
CDR3 protein: CASSYTPVGGAYNEQFF

V gene: TRBV7-9
clone size: few
J gene: TRBJ1-1
D gene: -
CDR3 DNA: TGTGCCAGCAGCTACTCCCTGGGGCAGGTATACACTGAAGCTTTCTTT
CDR3 protein: CASSYSLGQVYTEAFF

V gene: TRBV20-1
clone size: -
J gene: TRBJ2-3
D gene: TRBD2
CDR3 DNA: TGCAGTGCTAGCTCCAGCGGGGTTCACACAGATACGCAGTATTTT
CDR3 protein: CSASSSGVHTDTQYF

V gene: TRBV6-9
clone size: few
J gene: TRBJ1-1
D gene: -
CDR3 DNA: TGTGCCAGCACTCCCACGGACACTGAAGCTTTCTTT
CDR3 protein: CASTPTDTEAFF

V gene: TRBV6-2/TRBV6-3
clone size: few
J gene: TRBJ2-2
D gene: -
CDR3 DNA: TGTGCCAGCAGCGGACTATCCGCCAACACCGGGGAGCTGTTTTTT
CDR3 protein: CASSGLSANTGELFF

V gene: TRBV3-1
clone size: few
J gene: TRBJ2-1
D gene: -
CDR3 DNA: TGTGCCAGCAGCCAAGATCATGGGGACGCTGAGCAGTTCTTC
CDR3 protein: CASSQDHGDAEQFF

V gene: TRBV28
clone size: -
J gene: TRBJ2-5
D gene: TRBD2
CDR3 DNA: TGTGCCAGCAGTCCAACGGTGGGAGGGGAGACCCAGTACTTC
CDR3 protein: CASSPTVGGETQYF

V gene: TRBV6-6
clone size: -
J gene: TRBJ2-6
D gene: -
CDR3 DNA: TGTGCCAGCAGTCTTACAGGTTCTGGGGCCAACGTCCTGACTTTC
CDR3 protein: CASSLTGSGANVLTF

V gene: TRBV6-1
clone size: -
J gene: TRBJ2-7
D gene: -
CDR3 DNA: TGTGCCAGCAGCAAGGAGACCTTGGGGGAGCAGTACTTC
CDR3 protein: CASSKETLGEQYF

V gene: TRBV7-9
clone size: -
J gene: TRBJ2-1
D gene: -
CDR3 DNA: TGTGCCACCACTAGGACAGAATACAATGAGCAGTTCTTC
CDR3 protein: CATTRTEYNEQFF

V gene: TRBV5-5
clone size: -
J gene: TRBJ2-6
D gene: -
CDR3 DNA: TGTGCCAGCAGCTTGAGCGTCGCATCTGGGGCCAACGTCCTGACTTTC
CDR3 protein: CASSLSVASGANVLTF

V gene: TRBV20-1
clone size: -
J gene: TRBJ2-3
D gene: -
CDR3 DNA: TGCAGTGCTAGAGAGTCCGGAGATACGCAGTATTTT
CDR3 protein: CSARESGDTQYF

V gene: TRBV11-2
clone size: few
J gene: TRBJ2-4
D gene: -
CDR3 DNA: TGTGCCAGCAGCTCGGTTAACCTAGCCAAAAACATTCAGTACTTC
CDR3 protein: CASSSVNLAKNIQYF

V gene: TRBV7-8
clone size: -
J gene: TRBJ2-1
D gene: TRBD1
CDR3 DNA: TGTGCCAGCAGCTTAGCTGGACAGGGGGCCCTCAATGAGCAGTTCTTC
CDR3 protein: CASSLAGQGALNEQFF